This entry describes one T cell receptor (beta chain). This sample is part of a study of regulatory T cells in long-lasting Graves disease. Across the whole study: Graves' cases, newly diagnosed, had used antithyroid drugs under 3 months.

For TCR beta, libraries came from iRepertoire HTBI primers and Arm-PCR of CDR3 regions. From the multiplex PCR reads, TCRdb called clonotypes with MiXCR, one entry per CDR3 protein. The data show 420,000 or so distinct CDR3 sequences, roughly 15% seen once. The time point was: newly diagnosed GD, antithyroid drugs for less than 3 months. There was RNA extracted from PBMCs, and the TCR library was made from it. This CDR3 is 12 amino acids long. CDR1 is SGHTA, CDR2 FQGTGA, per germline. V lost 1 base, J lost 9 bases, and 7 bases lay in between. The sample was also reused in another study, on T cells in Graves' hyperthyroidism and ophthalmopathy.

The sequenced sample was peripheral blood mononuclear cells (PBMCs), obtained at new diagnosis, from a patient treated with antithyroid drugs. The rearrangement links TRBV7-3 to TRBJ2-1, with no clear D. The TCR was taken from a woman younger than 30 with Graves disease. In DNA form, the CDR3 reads TGTGCCAGCAGCTTAATAGGCAGTGAGCAGTTCTTC. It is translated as CASSLIGSEQFF.